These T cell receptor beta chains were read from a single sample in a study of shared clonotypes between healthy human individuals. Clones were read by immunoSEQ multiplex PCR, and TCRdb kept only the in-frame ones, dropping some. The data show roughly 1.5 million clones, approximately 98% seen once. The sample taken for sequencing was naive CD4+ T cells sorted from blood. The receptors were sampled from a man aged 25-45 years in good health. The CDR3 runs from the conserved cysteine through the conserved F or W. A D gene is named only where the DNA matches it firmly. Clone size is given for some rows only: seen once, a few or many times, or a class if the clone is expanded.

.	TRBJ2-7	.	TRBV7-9	CASSAPEVGEYF	TGTGCCAGCAGCGCGCCAGAGGTGGGGGAGTACTTC
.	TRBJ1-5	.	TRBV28	CASSSINQPQHF	TGTGCCAGCAGTTCAATCAATCAGCCCCAGCATTTT
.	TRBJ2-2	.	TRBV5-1	CASRSDARELFF	TGCGCCAGCAGATCTGATGCCCGGGAGCTGTTTTTT
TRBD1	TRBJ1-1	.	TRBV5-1	CASSWTGQRNTEAFF	TGCGCCAGCAGCTGGACGGGACAGCGGAACACTGAAGCTTTCTTT
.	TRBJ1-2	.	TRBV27	CASSLSLGGYGYTF	TGTGCCAGCAGTTTATCGTTGGGGGGCTATGGCTACACCTTC
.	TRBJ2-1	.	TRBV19	CASSRGDEQFF	TGTGCCAGTAGTAGAGGGGATGAGCAGTTCTTC
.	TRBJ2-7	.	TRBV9	CASSVANSAYEQYF	TGTGCCAGCAGCGTAGCGAATAGCGCTTACGAGCAGTACTTC
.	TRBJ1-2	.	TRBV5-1	CASSPRADYYGYTF	TGCGCCAGCAGCCCACGCGCAGATTATTATGGCTACACCTTC
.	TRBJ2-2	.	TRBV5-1	CASSSSRGGTGELFF	TGCGCCAGCAGCAGCAGCAGGGGTGGCACCGGGGAGCTGTTTTTT
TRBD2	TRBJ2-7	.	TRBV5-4	CASSFYSIAGASYEQYF	TGTGCCAGCAGTTTCTACTCTATAGCGGGAGCGTCGTACGAGCAGTACTTC
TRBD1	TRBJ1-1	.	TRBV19	CASLGGRGWTEAFF	TGTGCCAGTTTAGGGGGCAGGGGATGGACTGAAGCTTTCTTT
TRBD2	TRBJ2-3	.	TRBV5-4	CASTLGGRDPTQYF	TGTGCCAGCACCTTGGGCGGGAGGGATCCCACGCAGTATTTT
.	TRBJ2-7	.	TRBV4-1	CASSQSTSVLYEQYF	TGCGCCAGCAGCCAAAGTACTAGTGTCCTTTACGAGCAGTACTTC
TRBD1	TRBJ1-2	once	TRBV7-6	CASSLLSGQGYQGYTF	TGTGCCAGCAGCTTATTGTCGGGACAGGGGTATCAGGGCTACACCTTC
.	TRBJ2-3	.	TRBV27	CASSISGWYSTDTQYF	TGTGCCAGCTCCATTAGCGGTTGGTATAGCACAGATACGCAGTATTTT
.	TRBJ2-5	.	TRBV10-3	CAISEVRGYQETQYF	TGTGCCATCAGTGAAGTCAGGGGATACCAAGAGACCCAGTACTTC